One and the same sample provided the 22 T cell receptor beta chains below, sequenced in a study of T cell clones after liver transplantation. Sequencing was performed with immunoSEQ multiplex PCR; in TCRdb, only in-frame clones are kept and a portion is missing. The table records about 76,000 clones, approximately 82% of them present only once. The sequenced sample was CD4+ T cells from blood, obtained at the 22-month timepoint. These receptors originate from a human patient who received a liver transplant. Some T cells may have come from the graft donor.

A single count supports this clone. The rearrangement joins TRBV5-4 to TRBJ1-5, with a weak D call TRBD1 (6 bases). The ends were cut back, 5 bases at V and 11 bases at J, with 14 bases in the middle. Looked up from germline, CDR1 is SGHNT and CDR2 is YYREEE (reference sequence). The CDR3 has 12 amino acids. CDR3 in amino acids: CASSYEGGTQHF. DNA for the CDR3: TGTGCCAGCAGTTATGAGGGGGGAACCCAGCATTTT.

The rearrangement uses TRBV5-1 and TRBJ2-1; 9 bases are shared with TRBD2. CDR3 length equals 15 residues. With 0 bases clipped from V and 9 bases from J, the junction kept 7 bases outside the gene matches. Germline V lookup: CDR1 SGHRS, CDR2 YFSETQ. Here the CDR3 DNA reads TGCGCCAGCAGCTTGGTAAGCGGGGGGAATGGTGAGCAGTTCTTC. Its translation is CASSLVSGGNGEQFF.

This chain uses TRBV7-9 with TRBJ2-2; D assignment may be TRBD1 or TRBD2 (5 bases each). The germline V gene encodes CDR1 SEHNR and CDR2 FQNEAQ (reference sequence). V dropped 2 bases and J dropped 4 bases, with 11 bases sitting between them. The CDR3 runs to 15 residues. DNA for the CDR3: TGTGCCAGCAGCTTACCGGGGCAGGGCACCGGGGAGCTGTTTTTT. Its protein product is CASSLPGQGTGELFF.

CDR3: CASTFTRDRGKDTQYF. CDR3 nucleotides: TGTGCCAGCACCTTTACGAGGGACAGGGGTAAAGATACGCAGTATTTT. V and J are TRBV6-6 and TRBJ2-3; 10 positions agree with TRBD1. CDR3 size: 16 residues. The V gene's germline CDR1 is MNHNY and CDR2 SVGAGI (reference sequence). Trimming at V came to 7 bases and at J to 5 bases, leaving 12 bases not matched to a gene.

The CDR3 DNA reads TGTGCCAGCAGTTACGGAGGACGACGCTACGAGCAGTACTTC. Translating gives CASSYGGRRYEQYF. This rearrangement joins TRBV6-5 to TRBJ2-7, with a tentative D call TRBD2 (5 bases). The germline gives CDR1 MNHEY, CDR2 SVGAGI. V was shortened by 2 bases and J by 3 bases, with 11 bases between the two germline ends. This CDR3 is built from 14 residues.

V is TRBV7-9 and J is TRBJ2-3; 11 bases agree with TRBD2. Germline V gene lookup returns CDR1 SEHNR and CDR2 FQNEAQ (reference sequence). This CDR3 spans 16 amino acids. V lost 6 bases, J lost 4 bases, and 9 bases stayed unmatched. CDR3 sequence reads: CASSRAGLADSDTQYF. The CDR3 bases are TGTGCCAGCAGTCGAGCGGGACTAGCGGACTCAGATACGCAGTATTTT.

The V gene is TRBV19, the J gene TRBJ1-2; D remains unclear. Germline CDR1 reads LNHDA; CDR2 reads SQIVND (reference sequence). This CDR3 has 13 residues. Deletions cut 4 bases from V and 0 bases from J, with 6 bases between. The CDR3 DNA is TGTGCCAGTAGTAGAAACACTAACTATGGCTACACCTTC. Its translation is CASSRNTNYGYTF. Combining the CDR3 with reference TRBV19 and TRBJ1-2 gives the whole variable domain DGGITQSPKYLFRKEGQNVTLSCEQNLNHDAMYWYRQDPGQGLRLIYYSQIVNDFQKGDIAEGYSVSREKKESFPLTVTSAQKNPTAFYLCASSRNTNYGYTFGSGTRLTVV.

The gene calls are TRBV5-4 and TRBJ2-3; D is tentatively TRBD1 or TRBD2 (5 bases each). Germline loops: CDR1 SGHNT, CDR2 YYREEE (reference sequence). The CDR3 loop spans 14 amino acids. Trimming removed 4 bases from V and 4 bases from J, with 13 bases in between. The CDR3 reads CASSRDHFADTQYF. CDR3 in DNA: TGTGCCAGCAGCAGGGACCACTTCGCAGATACGCAGTATTTT.

The chain joins TRBV5-4 to TRBJ2-3; 8 bases line up with TRBD1. Germline V gives CDR1 SGHNT, CDR2 YYREEE (reference sequence). This CDR3 region has 16 residues. Trimming cost V 4 bases and J 1 base; bases outside gene matches: 8. Here the CDR3 reads CASSPRTGRGTDTQYF. The CDR3 DNA follows: TGTGCCAGCAGCCCCAGGACAGGGAGAGGCACAGATACGCAGTATTTT.

CDR3 coding DNA: TGTGCCACCAGCGGGACAGGGGATGGGGCCAAAAACATTCAGTACTTC. Protein: CATSGTGDGAKNIQYF. The V and J genes are TRBV2 and TRBJ2-4, with 10 bases aligning to TRBD1. V shed 10 bases and J 1 base; nucleotides not matched to a gene: 10. Germline-derived CDR1 and CDR2 are SNHLY and FYNNEI. CDR3 length equals 16 residues.

The chain couples TRBV5-6 to TRBJ1-1; no firm D call. Germline loops: CDR1 SGHDT, CDR2 YYEEEE. The CDR3 is 14 residues long. Trimming removed 4 bases from V and 0 bases from J, with 10 bases in between. The CDR3 protein is CASSAFRVNTEAFF. CDR3 nucleotide sequence: TGTGCCAGCAGCGCCTTTAGAGTGAACACTGAAGCTTTCTTT.

The chain employs TRBV7-3 and TRBJ2-1; 7 bases agree with TRBD2. The V gene end was trimmed by 5 bases and the J gene end by 0 bases; junction bases not matched to a gene: 7. Germline loops: CDR1 SGHTA, CDR2 FQGTGA. The CDR3 length is 16 residues. The CDR3 protein is CASSLLGGSSYNEQFF. CDR3 nucleotide sequence: TGTGCCAGCAGCCTCCTCGGGGGGAGCTCCTACAATGAGCAGTTCTTC.

This chain connects TRBV10-1 to TRBJ2-7; no reliable D call. The CDR3 covers 12 residues. Trimming took off 8 bases at V and 3 bases at J, with 11 bases between the two ends. The germline CDR1 and CDR2 sequences are WNHNN and SYGVQD (reference sequence). The CDR3 here is CASPPGDYEQYF. Written as DNA, the CDR3 is TGCGCCAGCCCCCCTGGGGACTACGAGCAGTACTTC.

The rearrangement links TRBV19 to TRBJ1-6, with TRBD1 matching over 7 bases. The CDR3 covers 16 residues. CDR1 is LNHDA, CDR2 SQIVND, per germline (reference sequence). V shed 3 bases and J 3 bases; nucleotides not matched to a gene: 5. CDR3 nucleotide sequence: TGTGCCAGTAGTATGGAGGGGGCAAACTATAATTCACCCCTCCACTTT. The encoded protein is CASSMEGANYNSPLHF.

The chain is built from TRBV5-6 and TRBJ1-2; the match to TRBD1 covers 7 bases. The CDR3 contains 12 residues. The J segment lost 6 bases and the V segment lost 4 bases, leaving 3 bases of the junction unmatched. The germline CDR1 and CDR2 sequences are SGHDT and YYEEEE. The CDR3 DNA is TGTGCCAGCAGCGACAGGGTCAATGGCTACACCTTC. Protein product: CASSDRVNGYTF.

The rearrangement joins TRBV5-5 to TRBJ2-7; 7 nucleotides agree with TRBD2. Per germline, CDR1 SGHKS and CDR2 YYEKEE (reference sequence). The CDR3 sequence is 15 residues long. The ends lost 4 bases at V and 9 bases at J; junction bases unmatched: 16. In nucleotides, the CDR3 is TGTGCCAGCAGCCCCGCCGGGACTACCTTTTTGAGGCAGTACTTC. Encoded protein: CASSPAGTTFLRQYF.

This rearrangement joins TRBV7-2 to TRBJ1-2, with D hard to call. V was clipped by 3 bases and J by 2 bases, with 4 bases between them. The CDR3 is 12 residues long. Germline CDR1 SGHTA, CDR2 FQGNSA. CDR3 bases: TGTGCCAGCAGCTTGATAAACTATGGCTACACCTTC. Protein: CASSLINYGYTF.

The rearrangement uses TRBV7-2 and TRBJ2-7; D unclear. Germline loops: CDR1 SGHTA, CDR2 FQGNSA. The CDR3 sequence is 14 residues long. Trimming pared 6 bases from V and 2 bases from J, leaving 14 bases between. The CDR3 region is CASRRQRSTYEQYF. For the CDR3, the DNA is TGTGCCAGCAGACGACAAAGATCCACCTACGAGCAGTACTTC.

V gene TRBV19 combines with J gene TRBJ2-3; TRBD1 agrees at 7 bases. V lost 6 bases and J lost 7; bases outside the gene matches: 4. Germline V CDR1 and CDR2: LNHDA, SQIVND (reference sequence). This CDR3 has 12 residues. In nucleotides, the CDR3 is TGTGCCAGTAGCCGACAGGGAAATACGCAGTATTTT. Amino acids: CASSRQGNTQYF.

The table lists this clone with many counts. V is TRBV2 and J is TRBJ1-1; D is unclear. CDR1 is SNHLY, CDR2 FYNNEI, per germline. This CDR3 contains 12 residues. Trimming left V 3 bases short and J 9 bases short, with 11 bases between. The CDR3: CASSDPTGKAFF. CDR3 DNA: TGTGCCAGCAGTGACCCGACGGGAAAAGCTTTCTTT.

This chain joins TRBV27 and TRBJ2-7; D unclear. The V gene's germline CDR1 is MNHEY and CDR2 SMNVEV (reference sequence). CDR3 length equals 14 residues. V gave up 7 bases and J gave up 4 bases, with 17 bases separating them. As DNA, the CDR3 is TGTGCCAGCAAAATGACGGAGACCACTTACGAGCAGTACTTC. It codes for CASKMTETTYEQYF.

Notes on this clone: Within the sample, other DNA sequences also encode this same CDR3. V gene TRBV28 combines with J gene TRBJ1-4; 8 bases line up with TRBD1. Per germline, CDR1 MDHEN and CDR2 SYDVKM. The J segment lost 3 bases and the V segment lost 5 bases, leaving 2 bases of the junction unmatched. This CDR3 has 14 residues. The CDR3: CASSRQGSNEKLFF. CDR3 nucleotide sequence: TGTGCCAGCAGTAGACAGGGGTCTAATGAAAAACTGTTTTTT.